Sequencing of this T cell receptor beta chain was carried out in a study of T cell repertoires in cytomegalovirus infection. Study-wide background: Public TCR beta signatures were indicative of both CMV infection and a matching HLA type. The study, taken as a whole, reports: Cumulative public TCR beta family frequency identified carriers of CMV plus the relevant HLA.

The germline CDR1 and CDR2 sequences are DFQATT and SNEGSKA (reference sequence). V lost 7 bases and J 2 bases, leaving 12 bases between the germline ends. This CDR3 comprises 13 residues. Details on this clonotype: Its antigen is currently unknown.

TCRdb ran MiXCR on the reads and lists one entry per CDR3 protein. There are about 180,000 distinct CDR3 sequences in the sample; roughly an eighth occur only once, and 25% to 30% lies in the top ten. Sequences were obtained from PBMCs. This sequence originates from a human donor in good health (CMV status not recorded). Some clones in this sample may be carry-over from other donors' samples. This rearrangement joins TRBV20-1 to TRBJ2-1; a possible D gene is TRBD1 (6 bases). The CDR3 region is CSGGTPTYNEQFF. The CDR3 DNA follows: TGCAGTGGTGGGACACCTACCTACAATGAGCAGTTCTTC.